Sequencing of this T cell receptor (gamma chain) was carried out in a study of Vδ1+ human thymocytes. With 2 bases clipped from V and 9 bases from J, the junction kept 4 bases outside the gene matches. The germline gives CDR1 GITISATS, CDR2 ISYDGTV (reference sequence). This CDR3 comprises 11 residues. Study-wide findings and caveats: Thymic TRG and TRD repertoires appeared highly polyclonal.

After alphabeta T cell depletion, CD3+ Vdelta1+ Vdelta2- thymocytes were sorted. Sorted Vdelta1+ thymocytes were roughly 96% to 99.6% pure. This clone turned up a few times. Its cognate antigen is unknown. Other DNA sequences from this sample encode an identical CDR3 as well. Extracted RNA was reverse transcribed into cDNA. The CDR3 regions were amplified by multiplex PCR from V-gene primers to a constant-region primer. TCRdb reran clone calling via CATT on the multiplex PCR reads. The sample holds about 27,000 gamma-chain clones, more than 15% seen once. This receptor was taken from a boy under two years old who had congenital heart surgery. The chain has TRGV9 and TRGJ1 or TRGJ2. Sequencing was performed on Vdelta1+ gamma-delta thymocytes from the thymus. The sample's subset: FACS-sorted CD3+ TCRalphabeta- TCRVdelta1+ TCRVdelta2- thymocytes. DNA of the CDR3: TGTGCCTTGTGGGAGGCCCCTAAGAAACTCTTT. Its protein is CALWEAPKKLF.